One and the same sample provided the 28 T cell receptor beta chains below, sequenced in a study of T cells in Graves' hyperthyroidism and ophthalmopathy. Amplification of TCR beta CDR3 regions used RNA as the template. An initial round of RT-PCR targeting the TCR CDR3 relied on the HTBI primer set. TCRdb re-called the multiplex PCR reads through MiXCR, storing one row per CDR3 protein. The sample lists roughly 740,000 distinct CDR3 sequences, 16% occurring once. Specimen: blood. Source of these receptors: a man aged 18 to 29 with Graves' hyperthyroidism.

The chain couples TRBV6-1 to TRBJ1-4, with D hard to call. Trimming left V 7 bases short and J 8 bases short, with 11 bases between. This CDR3 is built from 12 residues. Germline CDR1 and CDR2: MNHNS and SASEGT. CDR3 nucleotide sequence: TGTGCCAGCACGAGGTTATACGAAAAACTGTTTTTT. This sequence encodes CASTRLYEKLFF.

The sample holds many counts of this clonotype. The V call is TRBV11-3, the J call TRBJ2-5; 11 nucleotides align to TRBD2. V was pared by 5 bases and J by 2 bases, with 10 bases of the junction left unmatched. The V gene's germline CDR1 is SGHNT and CDR2 YENEEA. The CDR3 has 17 amino acids. In nucleotides, the CDR3 is TGTGCCAGCAGCCTCCCGTGGGTAGCGGGAGGGCAAGAGACCCAGTACTTC. Protein: CASSLPWVAGGQETQYF.

This clonotype was counted a few times. The J gene is TRBJ2-1, the V gene TRBV9; no clear D gene. The CDR3 spans 13 residues. The germline gives CDR1 SGDLS, CDR2 YYNGEE. V lost 0 bases, J lost 4 bases, and 5 bases lay in between. The CDR3 coding sequence is TGTGCCAGCAGCGTAGGCTGGTACAATGAGCAGTTCTTC. Translated, it gives CASSVGWYNEQFF.

This clonotype was seen ten or more times. The chain recombines TRBV28 with TRBJ1-2; maybe TRBD1 (5 bases). Trimming pared 5 bases from V and 1 base from J, leaving 11 bases between. The germline CDR1 and CDR2 sequences are MDHEN and SYDVKM. This CDR3 is 14 amino acids long. This chain's CDR3 is CASSRIQGNYGYTF. CDR3 in DNA: TGTGCCAGCAGTCGCATCCAGGGTAACTATGGCTACACCTTC.

This sequence joins TRBV10-3 and TRBJ1-2; D possibly corresponds to TRBD1 (5 bases). Germline loops: CDR1 ENHRY, CDR2 SYGVKD. V was clipped by 10 bases and J by 8 bases, with 17 bases between them. This CDR3 spans 12 amino acids. CDR3 region: CATRPPGRGYTF. CDR3 bases: TGTGCCACCAGGCCCCCAGGGAGGGGCTACACCTTC.

In this sample, this clonotype turned up many times. CDR3 region: CASSELWPREETQYF. CDR3 bases: TGTGCCAGCAGTGAACTTTGGCCTAGAGAAGAGACCCAGTACTTC. V and J are TRBV2 and TRBJ2-5; D not resolved. V gave up 2 bases and J gave up 3 bases, with 13 bases separating them. This CDR3 spans 15 amino acids. Germline-derived CDR1 and CDR2 are SNHLY and FYNNEI. Together with reference TRBV2 and TRBJ2-5, the CDR3 gives the full variable domain: EPEVTQTPSHQVTQMGQEVILRCVPISNHLYFYWYRQILGQKVEFLVSFYNNEISEKSEIFDDQFSVERPDGSNFTLKIRSTKLEDSAMYFCASSELWPREETQYFGPGTRLLVL.

Note on this clonotype: Given a much more abundant clone one base away, this may be a read error. The chain joins TRBV6-1 to TRBJ2-1; D is unresolved. There are 15 residues in the CDR3. CDR1 is MNHNS, CDR2 SASEGT, per germline. The CDR3 DNA is TGTGTCAGCAGTGCCCGCCCTGTGATGGGGAATGAGCAGTTCTTC. As protein: CVSSARPVMGNEQFF.

This clonotype showed up many times. This chain links TRBV7-2 with TRBJ2-1; possibly TRBD1 for D (6 bases). Germline V gene data show CDR1 as SGHTA and CDR2 as FQGNSA. Trimming removed 1 base from V and 1 base from J, with 8 bases in between. This CDR3 contains 15 residues. CDR3 DNA: TGTGCCAGCAGCTTAGACAGGGCGTCCTACAATGAGCAGTTCTTC. Protein: CASSLDRASYNEQFF.

In this sample, this clonotype turned up many times. The rearrangement links TRBV28 to TRBJ1-2; no firm D call. The CDR3 loop spans 14 amino acids. Trimming took off 2 bases at V and 4 bases at J, with 11 bases between the two ends. The germline gives CDR1 MDHEN, CDR2 SYDVKM. In nucleotides, the CDR3 is TGTGCCAGCAGTTTAAAGCCCAAGGTCTATGGCTACACCTTC. Its protein is CASSLKPKVYGYTF.

This clonotype was detected many times. The chain is built from TRBV18 and TRBJ2-2; TRBD2 agrees at 9 bases. The J segment lost 2 bases and the V segment lost 2 bases, leaving 3 bases of the junction unmatched. Germline CDR1 KGHSH, CDR2 LQKENI. The CDR3 has 16 amino acids. The CDR3 loop is CASSPMTSGNTGELFF. The DNA for the CDR3 is TGTGCCAGCTCACCAATGACTAGCGGAAACACCGGGGAGCTGTTTTTT.

The chain links TRBV19 to TRBJ2-2, with TRBD1 matching over 7 bases. The V gene's germline CDR1 is LNHDA and CDR2 SQIVND (reference sequence). J was trimmed by 0 bases and V by 10 bases; bases with no gene match: 8. This CDR3 has 15 amino acids. CDR3 DNA sequence: TGTGCCACCGCGACCGGGACAGCGAACACCGGGGAGCTGTTTTTT. Translating it yields CATATGTANTGELFF.

The V gene is TRBV12-5, the J gene TRBJ2-1; TRBD2 aligns across 8 bases. V gave up 3 bases and J gave up 3 bases; unmatched junction bases: 1. Germline CDR1 LGHNT, CDR2 FRNRAP. CDR3 length equals 14 residues. CDR3 DNA sequence: TGTGCTAGTGGTTTAAGCGGGGGCTACAATGAGCAGTTCTTC. It yields the protein CASGLSGGYNEQFF.

This clonotype was recorded at least ten times. V gene TRBV20-1 combines with J gene TRBJ2-7, with a weak D call TRBD2 (5 bases). Germline CDR1 is DFQATT and CDR2 is SNEGSKA (reference sequence). The CDR3 length is 15 residues. Trimming removed 0 bases at V and 4 bases at J, with 16 bases between. The CDR3 protein is CSAREARGSLYEQYF. CDR3 coding DNA: TGCAGTGCTAGAGAGGCTCGGGGTAGCCTGTACGAGCAGTACTTC.

This clonotype was detected a few times. V and J are TRBV11-2 and TRBJ2-1; 8 nucleotides line up with TRBD2. The CDR3 length is 16 residues. From germline, CDR1 is SGHAT and CDR2 FQNNGV. Germline trimming cut 4 bases from V and 6 bases from J; bases unmatched to any gene: 11. DNA of the CDR3: TGTGCCAGCAGCTGGGTCGGGGGGGTGGTAGGCAATGAGCAGTTCTTC. Residues: CASSWVGGVVGNEQFF.

The chain employs TRBV10-3 and TRBJ1-6, with D hard to call. The V end lost 6 bases, the J end lost 2 bases, and 14 bases lay between the germline ends. The CDR3 extends over 16 amino acids. The germline V gene encodes CDR1 ENHRY and CDR2 SYGVKD. CDR3 residues: CAISQYDVTYNSPLHF. Here the CDR3 DNA reads TGTGCCATCAGCCAGTACGACGTCACCTATAATTCACCCCTCCACTTT.

A few counts support this clonotype. The chain is built from TRBV12-3 or TRBV12-4 and TRBJ2-2, with 7 nucleotides matching TRBD2. J was trimmed by 0 bases and V by 5 bases; bases with no gene match: 12. CDR3 size: 18 residues. The CDR3 DNA is TGTGCCAGCAGTCCAGGGCTTGGCGGGGGAGCGAACACCGGGGAGCTGTTTTTT. It yields the protein CASSPGLGGGANTGELFF.

The V call is TRBV20-1, the J call TRBJ2-1; 10 bases are shared with TRBD2. Germline assignment: CDR1 DFQATT and CDR2 SNEGSKA (reference sequence). This CDR3 is built from 15 residues. J lost 3 bases, V lost 1 base, and 3 bases had no gene match. The CDR3 reads CSARVASGSYNEQFF. As DNA, the CDR3 is TGCAGTGCTAGAGTTGCTAGCGGGAGCTACAATGAGCAGTTCTTC.

This chain connects TRBV27 to TRBJ2-5, with D perhaps matching TRBD2 (5 bases). CDR1 is MNHEY and CDR2 is SMNVEV in the germline V gene (reference sequence). V was pared by 2 bases and J by 3 bases, with 7 bases between. The CDR3 runs 13 residues. This CDR3 reads CASSLIGEETQYF. DNA of the CDR3: TGTGCCAGCAGTTTAATCGGGGAAGAGACCCAGTACTTC.

This clonotype was observed a handful of times. The V and J genes are TRBV4-2 and TRBJ2-3; possible D gene TRBD1, 5 bases. The CDR3 is made up of 11 amino acids. CDR1 and CDR2 (germline): LGHNA, YNFKEQ. The V end was cut by 8 bases, the J end by 4 bases, with 7 bases between. The DNA of the CDR3 is TGTGCCAGCGGGGCGGCAGATACGCAGTATTTT. As protein: CASGAADTQYF.

This clonotype was detected only a few times. The rearrangement uses TRBV27 and TRBJ1-2; maybe TRBD1 (5 bases). Germline assignment: CDR1 MNHEY and CDR2 SMNVEV (reference sequence). V was cut by 2 bases and J by 5 bases, with 12 bases left in between. The CDR3 has 14 residues. The CDR3 sequence is CASSLRPGRYGYTF. The DNA of the CDR3 is TGTGCCAGCAGTTTACGTCCAGGGAGATATGGCTACACCTTC.

The chain couples TRBV15 to TRBJ2-6, with 8 bases identical to TRBD1. Per the germline V gene, CDR1 is LNHNV and CDR2 is YYDKDF (reference sequence). This CDR3 has 16 residues. J lost 4 bases, V lost 2 bases, and 4 bases had no gene match. The CDR3 is CATSRRTGFGANVLTF. DNA of the CDR3: TGTGCCACCAGCAGACGGACAGGGTTCGGGGCCAACGTCCTGACTTTC.

This clonotype has more than one count but fewer than ten. The chain recombines TRBV30 with TRBJ1-1, with D possibly being TRBD1 (5 bases). In germline, CDR1 is GTSNPN, CDR2 SVGIG (reference sequence). V lost 6 bases, J lost 1 base, and 9 bases lay in between. The length of the CDR3 is 12 residues. The CDR3 region is CACGGSNTEAFF. Written as DNA, the CDR3 is TGTGCCTGCGGGGGGTCGAACACTGAAGCTTTCTTT. Variable domain in full (rest from reference TRBV30 and TRBJ1-1): SQTIHQWPATLVQPVGSPLSLECTVEGTSNPNLYWYRQAAGRGLQLLFYSVGIGQISSEVPQNLSASRPQDRQFILSSKKLLLSDSGFYLCACGGSNTEAFFGQGTRLTVV.

The J gene is TRBJ1-2, the V gene TRBV29-1; D gene uncertain. In germline, CDR1 is SQVTM, CDR2 ANQGSEA. The CDR3 runs to 10 residues. V lost 4 bases and J lost 6, with 6 bases in between. CDR3 DNA sequence: TGCAGCGTTGTAGGCCATGGCTACACCTTC. Translated, it gives CSVVGHGYTF.

In its sample, this clonotype was seen a few times. V and J are TRBV18 and TRBJ1-2; 9 bases map to TRBD1. The CDR3 contains 15 residues. From germline, CDR1 is KGHSH and CDR2 LQKENI. Germline trimming cut 6 bases from V and 3 bases from J; bases unmatched to any gene: 8. CDR3 amino acids: CASSPGTGSDYGYTF. The CDR3 bases are TGTGCCAGCTCCCCCGGGACAGGGTCTGACTATGGCTACACCTTC.

This clonotype has at least ten counts. The CDR3 here is CSVAGGDSSSYEQYF. CDR3 coding DNA: TGCAGCGTCGCGGGGGGGGACTCGAGCTCCTACGAGCAGTACTTC. The gene calls are TRBV29-1 and TRBJ2-7, with 9 bases identical to TRBD2. J was trimmed by 0 bases and V by 6 bases; bases with no gene match: 9. The CDR3 loop spans 15 amino acids. Per germline, CDR1 SQVTM and CDR2 ANQGSEA.

The J gene is TRBJ2-7, the V gene TRBV10-3, with 10 bases aligning to TRBD1. The CDR3 runs to 15 residues. Germline V lookup: CDR1 ENHRY, CDR2 SYGVKD. V dropped 2 bases and J dropped 6; count of bases not matched to a gene: 7. The CDR3 sequence is CAISETGTGAVEQYF. Written as DNA, the CDR3 is TGTGCCATCAGTGAGACCGGGACAGGGGCCGTCGAGCAGTACTTC.

CDR3 loop: CASSLTLAGVNTGELFF. The CDR3 coding sequence is TGTGCCAGCAGCCTGACCCTAGCGGGAGTGAACACCGGGGAGCTGTTTTTT. The rearrangement uses TRBV28 and TRBJ2-2; 10 bases align to TRBD2. The CDR3 runs to 17 residues. CDR1 and CDR2 (germline): MDHEN, SYDVKM. V gave up 6 bases and J gave up 1 base; unmatched junction bases: 8.

The V call is TRBV6-2 or TRBV6-3, the J call TRBJ2-1; TRBD2 matches at 8 bases. CDR1 is MNHEY, CDR2 SVGEGT, per germline. V shed 2 bases and J 6 bases; nucleotides not matched to a gene: 6. The CDR3 spans 15 residues. The CDR3 spells CASSYSGRGLNEQFF. The DNA for the CDR3 is TGTGCCAGCAGTTACAGCGGGAGAGGGCTCAATGAGCAGTTCTTC.